This TCR beta chain was captured by sequencing in a study of graft-versus-host responses after intestinal transplantation. Profiling relied on immunoSEQ multiplex PCR, and the TCRdb table lists in-frame clones only, not all of them. The repertoire includes about 81,000 clones, around 90% of them detected once, and about 0.34% sits in the top ten. Germline lookup yields CDR1 MNHEY and CDR2 SMNVEV (reference sequence). The CDR3 consists of 13 residues. The V end lost 3 bases, the J end lost 1 base, and 6 bases lay between the germline ends. In the case of this clone: Its antigen remains unidentified.

The TCR comes from a human donor who was the organ donor for an intestinal transplant. V and J are TRBV27 and TRBJ1-1; D unclear. Material: unstimulated CD4+ T cells sorted from spleen or lymph node cells, obtained before transplant. The CDR3 loop is CASSLSRNTEAFF. In DNA form, the CDR3 reads TGTGCCAGCAGTTTGAGCCGGAACACTGAAGCTTTCTTT.